The 2 T cell receptor beta chains below all came from one sample that was sequenced in a study of blood T cell repertoires in COVID-19. Repertoires were generated with immunoSEQ multiplex PCR, while TCRdb's copy carries only in-frame clones and drops some. The sample has 130,000 to 150,000 clones, 88% seen once. Sequencing was performed on peripheral blood. Receptors were obtained from a man in his fifties with active or convalescent COVID-19.

This chain joins TRBV5-6 and TRBJ1-2; D is perhaps TRBD1 (5 bases). The germline gives CDR1 SGHDT, CDR2 YYEEEE. Trimming left V 4 bases short and J 0 bases short, with 16 bases between. This CDR3 contains 16 residues. CDR3 sequence: CASSLLGGVSNYGYTF. In DNA form, the CDR3 reads TGTGCCAGCAGCCTTCTCGGGGGGGTCTCTAACTATGGCTACACCTTC.

The chain combines TRBV7-9 with TRBJ1-4; tentatively, D is TRBD1 (5 bases). CDR3 length: 18 residues. Germline V lookup: CDR1 SEHNR, CDR2 FQNEAQ (reference sequence). Trimming shortened V by 2 bases and J by 0 bases, and 16 bases separated the two germline ends. As DNA, the CDR3 is TGTGCCAGCAGCTTATGGCCCGGGACTGAGACAACTAATGAAAAACTGTTTTTT. Protein sequence: CASSLWPGTETTNEKLFF.